This T cell receptor (beta chain) stems from a study of blood T cell repertoires in COVID-19. This CDR3 contains 15 residues. Germline V gene lookup returns CDR1 SGHTA and CDR2 FQGNSA. Trimming took off 3 bases at V and 1 base at J, with 13 bases between the two ends. Profiling relied on immunoSEQ multiplex PCR, and the TCRdb table lists in-frame clones only, not all of them. In the table there are about 190,000 clones, 84% of which are singletons. The V call is TRBV7-2, the J call TRBJ2-7; D unresolved. The sequenced material came from peripheral blood. This TCR derives from a woman in her 70s with active or convalescent COVID-19. CDR3 DNA: TGTGCCAGCAGCTTGCAGTCCTCGCGGTCCTACGAGCAGTACTTC. Translation gives CASSLQSSRSYEQYF.